At least ten counts were recorded for the clone carrying this TCR beta chain. Its antigen remains unidentified. This sample was included in a study of identical twins. Broader study findings: Within beta out-of-frame sequences, the excess sharing observed between twins was weaker. Findings came from cross-sectional statistics, without long-term follow-up of donors.

Healthy Caucasians provided all donations. The CDR3 contains 17 residues. CDR1 and CDR2 from the germline V gene are MNHEY and SMNVEV (reference sequence). The V gene lost 5 bases and the J gene lost 6 bases, with 24 bases spanning the gap. A universal primer site was created by template switching, with the cDNA bearing unique molecular identifiers. TCRdb ran MiXCR on the 5' RACE reads and lists one entry per CDR3 protein. The sample lists approximately 240,000 distinct CDR3 sequences, over 11% occurring once. V is TRBV27 and J is TRBJ2-3; D is uncertain. The sample was memory (CD45RO+) T cells sorted from blood. The sequence came from a woman under 30 in good health. The CDR3: CASSGKTMTAIGDTQYF. CDR3 coding DNA: TGTGCCAGCAGTGGGAAGACCATGACCGCCATAGGTGATACGCAGTATTTT.